This TCR beta chain was identified during a study of early T cells in non-severe SARS-CoV-2 infection. Study summary: The authors sequenced bulk RNA from unsorted whole blood, leaving chains unpaired.

TCRdb processed the 5' RACE reads anew with MiXCR; each CDR3 protein has one entry. The table lists approximately 84,000 distinct CDR3 sequences, 15% of them singletons. This CDR3 region has 15 residues. Germline V gene lookup returns CDR1 MDHEN and CDR2 SYDVKM. The ends lost 4 bases at V and 7 bases at J; junction bases unmatched: 3. In its sample, this clonotype was seen many times. The chain links TRBV28 to TRBJ2-1; 14 bases fit TRBD2. The sequence came from an adult who was a healthcare worker with PCR-confirmed SARS-CoV-2 infection or an uninfected control (not recorded which). Sequencing input: whole blood. CDR3 sequence: CASSSGLAGGNEQFF. The CDR3 DNA reads TGTGCCAGCAGTTCCGGACTAGCGGGAGGAAATGAGCAGTTCTTC.